Below are 17 T cell receptor beta chains sequenced from a single sample in a study of human T cells and chemical hapten exposure (dated by TCRdb to the early 2020s). Library preparation employed 5' RACE. Sequencing was performed on an Illumina MiSeq. TCRdb handled the public reads itself, with Q25 trimming in fastp and clone calling in MiXCR, and kept productive beta chains. Every CDR3 protein is listed once, alongside the most common genes and DNA of its rows. In this sample the table shows about 80,000 distinct CDR3 sequences, less than 20% of which occur a single time. The ten largest clones add up to nearly 7% of the sample. Unfractionated whole blood was collected in Tempus Blood RNA tubes, and total RNA was extracted from that blood. These receptors all stem from a female donor in good health.

This clonotype occurred a few times. For the CDR3, the DNA is TGTGCCAGCAGTCCTCCGGGACAGGGTCTTTACTTC. Residues: CASSPPGQGLYF. This chain uses TRBV28 with TRBJ2-4; 9 bases line up with TRBD1. With V trimmed by 5 bases and J by 16 bases, 9 bases remained unmatched. The CDR3 is 12 amino acids. Germline-derived CDR1 and CDR2 are MDHEN and SYDVKM.

The V call is TRBV28, the J call TRBJ1-2, with D perhaps matching TRBD1 (5 bases). V was clipped by 8 bases and J by 0 bases, with 13 bases between them. CDR3 length equals 14 residues. The germline V gene has CDR1 MDHEN and CDR2 SYDVKM. The DNA of the CDR3 is TGTGCCAGCTCGTCAGGGACCGCTAACTATGGCTACACCTTC. Translation: CASSSGTANYGYTF.

This clonotype is classed as medium-sized. The chain joins TRBV6-5 to TRBJ2-1; D unresolved. Trimming cost V 0 bases and J 15 bases, with 18 bases left between them. The CDR3 runs 14 residues. The germline V gene has CDR1 MNHEY and CDR2 SVGAGI. The CDR3 DNA reads TGTGCCAGCAGTTACTCGTTCCTCGAGAAGCATCTGTTCTTC. Its protein product is CASSYSFLEKHLFF.

The chain joins TRBV4-1 to TRBJ2-5; D tentatively fits TRBD1 or TRBD2 (6 bases each). This CDR3 has 16 residues. Per the germline V gene, CDR1 is MGHRA and CDR2 is YSYEKL. Trimming cost V 3 bases and J 5 bases, with 19 bases left between them. CDR3 amino acids: CASSQEGGLQEETQYF. The CDR3 bases are TGCGCCAGCAGCCAGGAGGGGGGTCTACAGGAGGAGACCCAGTACTTC.

There are a few counts of this clonotype. The V gene is TRBV5-1, the J gene TRBJ2-3; D not certain. V was clipped by 0 bases and J by 1 base, with 9 bases between them. Germline V CDR1 and CDR2: SGHRS, YFSETQ. This CDR3 is 15 amino acids long. The DNA of the CDR3 is TGCGCCAGCAGCTTGGAGAGGATTCGCACAGATACGCAGTATTTT. It translates to CASSLERIRTDTQYF.

This chain connects TRBV5-4 to TRBJ1-1; D ambiguous. The CDR3 is made up of 13 amino acids. Germline V lookup: CDR1 SGHNT, CDR2 YYREEE (reference sequence). Trimming removed 2 bases at V and 0 bases at J, with 5 bases between. The CDR3 sequence: CASSLLVNTEAFF. The CDR3, as DNA: TGTGCCAGCAGCTTACTGGTGAACACTGAAGCTTTCTTT.

The V and J genes are TRBV12-3 or TRBV12-4 and TRBJ1-1; D might be TRBD1 (5 bases). Trimming left V 4 bases short and J 5 bases short, with 17 bases between. The CDR3 totals 15 residues. Here the CDR3 reads CASSSGGDGSTEAFF. As DNA, the CDR3 is TGTGCCAGCAGTTCTGGAGGGGACGGATCGACTGAAGCTTTCTTT.

This clonotype was counted at least ten times. The rearrangement uses TRBV28 and TRBJ1-1; D unclear. The CDR3 runs to 16 residues. V was clipped by 2 bases and J by 0 bases, with 13 bases between them. Germline lookup yields CDR1 MDHEN and CDR2 SYDVKM. CDR3 bases: TGTGCCAGCAGTTTACCGGGAGACCGTATGAACACTGAAGCTTTCTTT. Translating gives CASSLPGDRMNTEAFF.

The V and J genes are TRBV10-3 and TRBJ2-7; D possibly matches TRBD1 or TRBD2 (5 bases each). From germline, CDR1 is ENHRY and CDR2 SYGVKD. V was pared by 5 bases and J by 0 bases, with 11 bases between. This CDR3 has 14 amino acids. CDR3 nucleotides: TGTGCCATCAGTATTCGGGACGCCTCCTACGAGCAGTACTTC. This translates into CAISIRDASYEQYF.

This clonotype was seen a few times. This rearrangement joins TRBV19 to TRBJ2-3; D uncertain. CDR1 LNHDA and CDR2 SQIVND come from the germline V gene (reference sequence). With 3 bases removed from V and 0 bases from J, the gap between germline ends came to 7 bases. This CDR3 is 14 amino acids long. The CDR3 is CASSIGASTDTQYF. The CDR3 DNA sequence: TGTGCCAGTAGTATTGGAGCTAGCACAGATACGCAGTATTTT.

The rearrangement uses TRBV3-1 and TRBJ1-6, with unresolved D. The V gene lost 7 bases and the J gene lost 10 bases, with 14 bases spanning the gap. The germline V gene encodes CDR1 LGHDT and CDR2 YNNKEL (reference sequence). The CDR3 is 13 amino acids. The DNA for the CDR3 is TGTGCCAGCAAGGAGGAGAATGGATCACCCCTCCACTTT. As protein: CASKEENGSPLHF. Based on the CDR3 plus reference TRBV3-1 and TRBJ1-6, the full variable domain is DTAVSQTPKYLVTQMGNDKSIKCEQNLGHDTMYWYKQDSKKFLKIMFSYNNKELIINETVPNRFSPKSPDKAHLNLHINSLELGDSAVYFCASKEENGSPLHFGNGTRLTVT.

The V call is TRBV29-1, the J call TRBJ2-3, with 11 bases fitting TRBD2. Per germline, CDR1 SQVTM and CDR2 ANQGSEA. The CDR3 is made up of 15 amino acids. The V and J ends lost 5 bases and 2 bases, in that order; junction bases with no gene match: 6. In nucleotides, the CDR3 is TGCAGCGTTTTTCTAGCGGGAGGCCTCACAGATACGCAGTATTTT. Translation gives CSVFLAGGLTDTQYF.

This clonotype was seen at least ten times. This chain uses TRBV6-2 or TRBV6-3 with TRBJ2-1; 7 bases fit TRBD1. Germline values: CDR1 MNHEY, CDR2 SVGEGT. With 7 bases clipped from V and 8 bases from J, the junction kept 8 bases outside the gene matches. The length of the CDR3 is 13 residues. Here the CDR3 DNA reads TGTGCCAGCACCCTTGACAGGGTTGATGAGCAGTTCTTC. Protein product: CASTLDRVDEQFF.

CDR3: CASSQDSGFRGELFF. Written as DNA, the CDR3 is TGTGCCAGCAGCCAAGACTCTGGGTTCCGCGGGGAGCTGTTTTTT. This chain joins TRBV3-1 and TRBJ2-2; D not certain. This CDR3 comprises 15 residues. Per germline, CDR1 LGHDT and CDR2 YNNKEL (reference sequence). V was cut by 0 bases and J by 7 bases, with 12 bases left in between.

The sample holds many counts of this clonotype. The J gene is TRBJ2-6, the V gene TRBV7-2, with D possibly TRBD2 on 8 matching bases. CDR1 SGHTA and CDR2 FQGNSA come from the germline V gene. Trimming took 2 bases from V and 4 from J, leaving 18 bases between them. The CDR3 length is 18 residues. CDR3 protein: CASSLRGRGVAGANVLTF. CDR3 nucleotide sequence: TGTGCCAGCAGCTTAAGGGGGCGGGGGGTAGCCGGGGCCAACGTCCTGACTTTC.

The sample holds a few counts of this clonotype. The V gene is TRBV6-2 or TRBV6-3, the J gene TRBJ2-7; the D is unclear. In germline, CDR1 is MNHEY, CDR2 SVGEGT. This CDR3 contains 14 residues. V dropped 1 base and J dropped 2 bases, with 9 bases sitting between them. The CDR3 region has the DNA TGTGCCAGCAGTTACTTCCCGGAAGCCTACGAGCAGTACTTC. It codes for CASSYFPEAYEQYF.

The chain carries TRBV4-3 and TRBJ1-5; TRBD1 aligns across 7 bases. The germline gives CDR1 LGHNA, CDR2 YSLEER. V lost 3 bases to trimming and J lost 1 base; unmatched junction nucleotides: 0. CDR3 length: 14 amino acids. The CDR3 protein is CASSQDRSNQPQHF. DNA of the CDR3: TGCGCCAGCAGCCAGGACAGGAGCAATCAGCCCCAGCATTTT.